This TCR beta chain appears in the sequencing data of a study of CD8+ T cells in alopecia areata. The sequencing template was cDNA reverse transcribed from extracted RNA. TCRdb's table, derived via immunoSEQ multiplex PCR, lists solely in-frame clones and lacks some. The sample yields fewer than 3,000 clones, without any singletons. This clone was counted between two and nine times. A far larger clone is only one base removed, so a read error is likely. Gene names are the mouse ones. The sequenced fragment ends 4 residues before the CDR3 boundary, so the rest is inferred from the germline J gene. Germline assignment: CDR1 NNHNN and CDR2 SYGAGS (reference sequence). J lost 5 bases, V lost 1 base, and 1 base had no gene match. This CDR3 is 14 amino acids long.

The chain employs TRBV13-2 and TRBJ2-2, with 8 bases lining up with TRBD1. The receptor was derived from a C3H/HeJ mouse with alopecia areata. MHC haplotype of the mouse line: H2-k. Specimen: lesional skin. The CDR3 loop is CASGDRTGTGQLYF. CDR3 DNA (partial): TGTGCCAGCGGTGATCGGACAGGGACCGGG.